This is a list of T cell receptor beta chains from one sample in a study of cytomegalovirus exposure and HLA in healthy donors. Only in-frame clones appear in the TCRdb table, and some are missing; sequencing was by immunoSEQ multiplex PCR. The sample yields about 150,000 clones, roughly 81% seen once. Sequenced input: PBMCs. Receptors were obtained from a girl aged 5-17 years in good health and CMV-seropositive. Both conserved end residues are part of each CDR3. A D gene is named only where the DNA matches it firmly. Not all rows give a size; the values are once, few, many and, for expanded clones, a class.

clone_size j_call d_call v_call cdr3_nt cdr3_aa
- TRBJ2-1 TRBD2 TRBV15 TGTGCCACCAGCGGGACTAGCGGGGGCAATGAGCAGTTCTTC CATSGTSGGNEQFF
- TRBJ1-1 - TRBV5-8 TGTGCCAGCAGCGACACGGGACAAGTGAACACTGAAGCTTTCTTT CASSDTGQVNTEAFF
once TRBJ1-5 - TRBV6-1 TGTGCCAGCAGTGAAGCCAACAGGAAGGGGCCAAATCAGCCCCAGCATTTT CASSEANRKGPNQPQHF
- TRBJ2-4 - TRBV13 TGTGCCAGCAGCCCCCGCGGGGGCGGTGGCGCCAAAAACATTCAGTACTTC CASSPRGGGGAKNIQYF
- TRBJ2-3 - TRBV4-2 TGTGCCAGCAGCCAGACTAGTTTCCGCACAGATACGCAGTATTTT CASSQTSFRTDTQYF
- TRBJ1-3 - TRBV11-2 TGTGCCAGCAGCTTAGGGGGGCTCTCTGGAAACACCATATATTTT CASSLGGLSGNTIYF
- TRBJ2-7 - TRBV5-1 TGCGCCAGCAGCTCTCCTCTCTCGACAGGACCCTACGAGCAGTACTTC CASSSPLSTGPYEQYF
- TRBJ1-1 - TRBV27 TGTGCCAGCAGTTTATATCCGGAGATTGTGAACACTGAAGCTTTCTTT CASSLYPEIVNTEAFF
- TRBJ1-1 - TRBV6-5 TGTGCCAGCAGTGCCACCCGATCGCGCCCTGAAGCTTTCTTT CASSATRSRPEAFF
- TRBJ1-1 - TRBV18 TGTGCCAGCTCAGAACTTGCCCCGAACACTGAAGCTTTCTTT CASSELAPNTEAFF
- TRBJ2-7 TRBD2 TRBV7-7 TGTGCTAGCAGCTTAGGTAGCGGGCCCGACTACGAGCAGTACTTC CASSLGSGPDYEQYF
- TRBJ2-1 - TRBV9 TGTGCCAGCAGCGACCGTCAGGGCAATGAGCAGTTCTTC CASSDRQGNEQFF
- TRBJ1-1 TRBD1 TRBV6-5 TGTGCCAGCAGTCGTGGGACAGGGGGAGCCACTGAAGCTTTCTTT CASSRGTGGATEAFF
- TRBJ1-1 - TRBV5-1 TGCGCCAGCAGCTTACGGGTTGGGGCGGACACTGAAGCTTTCTTT CASSLRVGADTEAFF
- TRBJ2-7 - TRBV28 TGTGCCAGCAGTTTAGGGCTTTTATACGAGCAGTACTTC CASSLGLLYEQYF
- TRBJ1-2 TRBD1 TRBV4-1 TGCGCCAGCAGCCAAGTTGTCTCGGACAGGAGATATGGCTACACCTTC CASSQVVSDRRYGYTF
- TRBJ1-4 TRBD1 TRBV6-6 TGTGCCAGCAGCCAAGACAGGGGCAGAGTAAATGAAAAACTGTTTTTT CASSQDRGRVNEKLFF
- TRBJ2-5 - TRBV5-6 TGTGCCAGCAGCTTAGGGCGGGGCATTCAAGAGACCCAGTACTTC CASSLGRGIQETQYF
- TRBJ1-1 TRBD1 TRBV6-5 TGTGCCAGCAGTTCACGGACAGGGGGCTGGACTGAAGCTTTCTTT CASSSRTGGWTEAFF
- TRBJ1-4 TRBD1 TRBV9 TGTGCCAGCAGCCCTGGACAGGGCAGGACTAATGAAAAACTGTTTTTT CASSPGQGRTNEKLFF
- TRBJ2-3 - TRBV9 TGTGCCAGCAGCGTAGCTATTGGGGCTTATACGCAGTATTTT CASSVAIGAYTQYF
- TRBJ1-2 - TRBV11-1 TGTGCCAGCCCCCTCGGGAACGGCTACACCTTC CASPLGNGYTF
- TRBJ2-1 TRBD1 TRBV7-8 TGTGCCAGCAGCTTAGAGCGGCAGGGGGCCCCCCTCATCTACAATGAGCAGTTCTTC CASSLERQGAPLIYNEQFF
- TRBJ1-2 TRBD1 TRBV5-4 TGTGCCAGCAGCTTGGGACAGGGGGGTGGCTACACCTTC CASSLGQGGGYTF
- TRBJ2-7 - TRBV7-2 TGTGCCAGCAGCTTCGCCTACGAGCAGTACTTC CASSFAYEQYF
- TRBJ1-2 TRBD1 TRBV5-1 TGCGCCAGCAGCTTGGGTGACAGGGACTATGGCTACACCTTC CASSLGDRDYGYTF
- TRBJ2-1 TRBD1 TRBV6-1 TGTGCCAGCAGGGAACAGGGGGCCTTAGCCTACAATGAGCAGTTCTTC CASREQGALAYNEQFF
- TRBJ1-1 - TRBV4-2 TGTGCCAGCAGCCAAGGGACATTGAACACTGAAGCTTTCTTT CASSQGTLNTEAFF
- TRBJ1-1 TRBD1 TRBV4-1 TGCGCCAGCAGCCAACAACAGGGGAGGACTGAAGCTTTCTTT CASSQQQGRTEAFF
few TRBJ2-3 TRBD2 TRBV30 TGTGCCTGGAGTGTACGGCGGGGGGGCACAGATACGCAGTATTTT CAWSVRRGGTDTQYF
- TRBJ1-1 TRBD1 TRBV9 TGTGCCAGCAGCGTAGAGCCGGGACAGGGGCTTGAAGCTTTCTTT CASSVEPGQGLEAFF
- TRBJ1-3 - TRBV2 TGTGCCAGCAAGGGATCGTTGCTCACCGCGCAGGGCATCTCTGGAAACACCATATATTTT CASKGSLLTAQGISGNTIYF
- TRBJ1-1 TRBD1 TRBV29-1 TGCAGCGTGCGGGACAGTGAAGCTTTCTTT CSVRDSEAFF
- TRBJ1-2 TRBD1 TRBV29-1 TGCAGCGTAGGGGACAGGGAGCCCTATGGCTACACCTTC CSVGDREPYGYTF
- TRBJ2-2 - TRBV2 TGTGCCAGCAGTGTGGGCATCGGGGAGCTGTTTTTT CASSVGIGELFF
- TRBJ1-3 - TRBV5-1 TGCGCCAGCAGCTTCGACAGCTCCTCTGGAAACACCATATATTTT CASSFDSSSGNTIYF
- TRBJ2-5 - TRBV19 TGTGCCAGTAGTATAGGTTCCCAGGGAGAGACCCAGTACTTC CASSIGSQGETQYF
few TRBJ1-1 - TRBV6-4 TGTGCCAGCAGTGCCCAGCCAGAGGCAACTGAAGCTTTCTTT CASSAQPEATEAFF
- TRBJ2-1 TRBD1 TRBV10-3 TGTGCCATCAGCCTTCTAGGACAGGGGAACGGTAATGAGCAGTTCTTC CAISLLGQGNGNEQFF
- TRBJ1-4 TRBD1 TRBV6-1 TGTGCCAGCAGTGAATTAGGGGGCACTAATGAAAAACTGTTTTTT CASSELGGTNEKLFF
- TRBJ2-3 TRBD2 TRBV19 TGTGCCAGTAGTATCCCGGGGGGGCGGGGGCCGAAAGATACGCAGTATTTT CASSIPGGRGPKDTQYF
- TRBJ2-3 - TRBV25-1 TGTGCCAGCAGTGAATCTACAGCCACAGATACGCAGTATTTT CASSESTATDTQYF
- TRBJ1-2 - TRBV18 TGTGCCAGCACGACAGGAGCAGATTCGGGCCGCTATGGCTACACCTTC CASTTGADSGRYGYTF
- TRBJ2-7 TRBD1 TRBV11-3 TGTGCCAGCAGCATTTCCCCGGACAGGTACTACGAGCAGTACTTC CASSISPDRYYEQYF
- TRBJ1-4 - TRBV18 TGTGCCAGCTCACCCCCCGCTAAGCAAAATGAAAAACTGTTTTTT CASSPPAKQNEKLFF
- TRBJ1-5 TRBD1 TRBV7-9 TGTGCCAGCAGCCGTGGGACAGGGGGAAATCCTAATCAGCCCCAGCATTTT CASSRGTGGNPNQPQHF
- TRBJ2-1 TRBD2 TRBV5-1 TGCGCCAGCAGCCCCTGGAGGCTAGCGGGGGGGGTCTTCAACAATGAGCAGTTCTTC CASSPWRLAGGVFNNEQFF
- TRBJ1-1 TRBD1 TRBV7-9 TGTGCCAGCAGCTTATACAGGGGGGAAATTGAAGCTTTCTTT CASSLYRGEIEAFF
- TRBJ1-6 - TRBV30 TGTGCCGGGAACCGGGATCCCAATTCACCCCTCCACTTT CAGNRDPNSPLHF
- TRBJ1-3 - TRBV9 TGTGCCAGCAGCGTAGAAACAGGTCGAAACACCATATATTTT CASSVETGRNTIYF
few TRBJ2-7 - TRBV25-1 TGTGCCAGCAGTGACCAGACCTACGAGCAGTACTTC CASSDQTYEQYF
- TRBJ1-3 - TRBV2 TGTGCCAGCAGTGTCACAGGTGGTGGAAACACCATATATTTT CASSVTGGGNTIYF
- TRBJ2-3 - TRBV7-6 TGTGCCAGCAGCCATCACGGGGATACGCAGTATTTT CASSHHGDTQYF
- TRBJ1-2 TRBD1 TRBV28 TGTGCCAGCAGTCCGAACAGGGGGCATTTTTTC CASSPNRGHFF
- TRBJ2-6 - TRBV4-1 TGCGCCAGCAGCCAAGATACGGGAACTGGGGCCAACGTCCTGACTTTC CASSQDTGTGANVLTF
- TRBJ2-6 - TRBV7-3 TGTGCCAGCAGCTCGAGAGGAGGTGGTGGGGCCAACGTCCTGACTTTC CASSSRGGGGANVLTF
- TRBJ1-5 - TRBV2 TGTGCCAGCAGGGGACTTAGCAATCAGCCCCAGCATTTT CASRGLSNQPQHF
- TRBJ2-7 TRBD1 TRBV13 TGTGCCAGCAGTCCTCGTGGACAGGGGGCGCGGTACGAGCAGTACTTC CASSPRGQGARYEQYF